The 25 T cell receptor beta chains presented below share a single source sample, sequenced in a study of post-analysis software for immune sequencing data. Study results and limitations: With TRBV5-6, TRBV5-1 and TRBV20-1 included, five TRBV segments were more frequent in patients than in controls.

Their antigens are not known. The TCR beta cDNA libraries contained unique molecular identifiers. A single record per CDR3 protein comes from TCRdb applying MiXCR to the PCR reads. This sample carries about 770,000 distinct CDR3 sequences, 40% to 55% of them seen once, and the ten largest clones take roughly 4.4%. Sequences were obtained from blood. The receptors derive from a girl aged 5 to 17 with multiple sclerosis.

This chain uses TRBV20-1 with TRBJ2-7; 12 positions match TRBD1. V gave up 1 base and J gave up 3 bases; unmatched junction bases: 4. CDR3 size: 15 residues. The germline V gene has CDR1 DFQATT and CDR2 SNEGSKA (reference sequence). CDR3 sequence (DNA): TGCAGTGCTAGAGGGGACAGGGGGCGCATCTACGAGCAGTACTTC. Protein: CSARGDRGRIYEQYF.

CDR3 protein: CSVKDRINQPQHF. The CDR3 DNA is TGCAGCGTAAAAGACAGAATCAATCAGCCCCAGCATTTT. J is TRBJ1-5 and V is TRBV29-1; tentatively, D is TRBD1 (5 bases). With 6 bases removed from V and 3 bases from J, the gap between germline ends came to 12 bases. The CDR3 sequence is 13 residues long. CDR1 is SQVTM and CDR2 is ANQGSEA in the germline V gene.

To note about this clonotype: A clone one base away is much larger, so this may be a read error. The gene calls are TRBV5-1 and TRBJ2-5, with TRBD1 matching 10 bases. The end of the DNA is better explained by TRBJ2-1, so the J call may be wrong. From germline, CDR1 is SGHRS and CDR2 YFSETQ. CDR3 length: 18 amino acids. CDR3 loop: CASSKGPTGGAGGETQFF. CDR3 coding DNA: TGCGCCAGCAGCAAAGGCCCGACAGGGGGCGCGGGTGGTGAGACCCAGTTCTTC.

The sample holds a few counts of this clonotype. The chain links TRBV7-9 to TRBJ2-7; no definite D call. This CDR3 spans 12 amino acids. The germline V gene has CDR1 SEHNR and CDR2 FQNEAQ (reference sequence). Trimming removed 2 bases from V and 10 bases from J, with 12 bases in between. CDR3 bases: TGTGCCAGCAGCTTATTAGGGCAGTCCCAGTACTTC. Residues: CASSLLGQSQYF. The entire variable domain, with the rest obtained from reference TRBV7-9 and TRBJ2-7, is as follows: DTGVSQNPRHKITKRGQNVTFRCDPISEHNRLYWYRQTLGQGPEFLTYFQNEAQLEKSRLLSDRFSAERPKGSFSTLEIQRTEQGDSAMYLCASSLLGQSQYFGPGTRLTVT.

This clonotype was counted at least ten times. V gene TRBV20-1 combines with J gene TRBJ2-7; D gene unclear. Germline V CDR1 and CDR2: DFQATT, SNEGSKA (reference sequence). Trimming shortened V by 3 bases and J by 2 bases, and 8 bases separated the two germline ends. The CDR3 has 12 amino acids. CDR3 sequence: CSARHPTYEQYF. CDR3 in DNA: TGCAGTGCTAGGCACCCCACCTACGAGCAGTACTTC.

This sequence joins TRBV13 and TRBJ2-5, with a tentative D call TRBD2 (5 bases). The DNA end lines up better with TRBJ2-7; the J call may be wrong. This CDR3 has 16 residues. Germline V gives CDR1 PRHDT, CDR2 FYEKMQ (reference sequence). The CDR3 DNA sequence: TGTGCCAGCAGCTTAGGGACTGGCGGGCGAGCCTACGAGCAGTACTTC. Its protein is CASSLGTGGRAYEQYF.

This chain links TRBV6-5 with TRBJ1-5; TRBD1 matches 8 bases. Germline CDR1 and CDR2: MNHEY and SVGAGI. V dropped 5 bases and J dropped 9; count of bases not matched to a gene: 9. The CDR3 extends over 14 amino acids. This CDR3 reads CASSPGQATRPQHF. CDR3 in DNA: TGTGCCAGCAGTCCGGGACAGGCCACCCGGCCCCAGCATTTT.

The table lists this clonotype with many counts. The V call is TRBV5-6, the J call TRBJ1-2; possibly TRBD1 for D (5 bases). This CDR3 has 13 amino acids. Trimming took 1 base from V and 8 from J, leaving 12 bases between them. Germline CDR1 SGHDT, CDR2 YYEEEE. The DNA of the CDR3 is TGTGCCAGCAGCTTGTCAGGGTCTTACGGCTACACCTTC. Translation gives CASSLSGSYGYTF.

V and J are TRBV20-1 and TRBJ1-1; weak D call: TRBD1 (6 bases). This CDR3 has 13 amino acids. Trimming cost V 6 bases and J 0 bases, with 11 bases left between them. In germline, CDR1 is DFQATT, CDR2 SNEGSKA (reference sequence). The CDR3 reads CSADTGLNTEAFF. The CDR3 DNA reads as TGCAGTGCGGATACAGGGTTGAACACTGAAGCTTTCTTT.

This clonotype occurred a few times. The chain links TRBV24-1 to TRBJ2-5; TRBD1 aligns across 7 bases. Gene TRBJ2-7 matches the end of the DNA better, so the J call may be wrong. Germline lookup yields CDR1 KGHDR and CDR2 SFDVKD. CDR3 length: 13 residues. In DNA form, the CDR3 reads TGTGCCACCAGTGATCCCGGGACAGACGAGCAGTACTTC. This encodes CATSDPGTDEQYF.

The CDR3 coding sequence is TGTGCCAGCAGCCTGAAGACAGGCTATGGCTACACCTTC. Amino acid sequence: CASSLKTGYGYTF. V usage is TRBV3-1 and J usage is TRBJ1-2, with D possibly being TRBD1 (6 bases). CDR1 LGHDT and CDR2 YNNKEL come from the germline V gene (reference sequence). The CDR3 has 13 amino acids. Deletions cut 4 bases from V and 4 bases from J, with 10 bases between.

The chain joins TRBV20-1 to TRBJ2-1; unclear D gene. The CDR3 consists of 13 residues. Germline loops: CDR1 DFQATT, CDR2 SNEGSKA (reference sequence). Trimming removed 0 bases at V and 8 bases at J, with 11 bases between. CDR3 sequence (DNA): TGCAGTGCTAGAGACCCAGGTCGCCATGAGCAGTTCTTC. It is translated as CSARDPGRHEQFF.

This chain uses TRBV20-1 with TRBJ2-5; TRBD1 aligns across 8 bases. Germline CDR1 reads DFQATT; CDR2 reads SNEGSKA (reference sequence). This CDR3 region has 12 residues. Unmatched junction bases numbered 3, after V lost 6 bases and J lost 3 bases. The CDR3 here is CSAPTGEETQYF. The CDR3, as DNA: TGCAGTGCCCCGACAGGGGAAGAGACCCAGTACTTC.

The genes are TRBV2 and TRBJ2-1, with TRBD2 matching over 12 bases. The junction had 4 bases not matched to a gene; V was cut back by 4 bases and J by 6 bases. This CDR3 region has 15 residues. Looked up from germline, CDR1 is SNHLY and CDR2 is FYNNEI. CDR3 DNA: TGTGCCAGCAGTGGGACTAGCGGGATTACCAATGAGCAGTTCTTC. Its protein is CASSGTSGITNEQFF.

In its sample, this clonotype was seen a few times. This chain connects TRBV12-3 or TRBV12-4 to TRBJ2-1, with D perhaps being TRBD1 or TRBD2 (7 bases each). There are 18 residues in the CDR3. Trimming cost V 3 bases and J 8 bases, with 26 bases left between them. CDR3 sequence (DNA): TGTGCCAGCAGTTTGACCCTAGGGGGCCTGCGGGAGTTCGATGAGCAGTTCTTC. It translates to CASSLTLGGLREFDEQFF.

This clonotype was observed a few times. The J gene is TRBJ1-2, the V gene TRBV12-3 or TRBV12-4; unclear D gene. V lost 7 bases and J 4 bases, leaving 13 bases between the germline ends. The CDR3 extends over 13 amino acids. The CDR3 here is CASMGQNTYGYTF. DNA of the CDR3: TGTGCCAGCATGGGTCAGAACACCTATGGCTACACCTTC.

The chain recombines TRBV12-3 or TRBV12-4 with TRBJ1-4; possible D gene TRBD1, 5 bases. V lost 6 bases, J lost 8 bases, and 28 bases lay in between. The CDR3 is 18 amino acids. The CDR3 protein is CASSSLFNRDGLGEKLFF. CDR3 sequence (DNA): TGTGCCAGCAGCTCACTCTTCAATAGGGACGGTCTCGGAGAAAAACTGTTTTTT.

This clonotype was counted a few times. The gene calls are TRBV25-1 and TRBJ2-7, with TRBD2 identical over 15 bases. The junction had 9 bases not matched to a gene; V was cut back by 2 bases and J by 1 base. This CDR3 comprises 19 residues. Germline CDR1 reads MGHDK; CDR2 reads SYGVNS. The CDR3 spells CASSEPGLAGGERSYEQYF. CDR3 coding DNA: TGTGCCAGCAGTGAACCCGGACTAGCGGGAGGGGAGAGATCCTACGAGCAGTACTTC.

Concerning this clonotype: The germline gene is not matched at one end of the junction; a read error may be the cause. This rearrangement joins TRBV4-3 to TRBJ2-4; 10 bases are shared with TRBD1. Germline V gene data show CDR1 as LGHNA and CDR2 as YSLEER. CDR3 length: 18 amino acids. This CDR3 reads CASSQDWLGTGAKSIQYF. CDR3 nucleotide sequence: TGCGCCAGCAGCCAAGATTGGCTCGGGACAGGGGCCAAAAGCATTCAGTACTTC.

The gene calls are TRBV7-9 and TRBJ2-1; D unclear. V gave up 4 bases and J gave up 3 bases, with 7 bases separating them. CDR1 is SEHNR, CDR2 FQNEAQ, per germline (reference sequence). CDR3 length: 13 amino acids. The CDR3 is CASSSDHYNEQFF. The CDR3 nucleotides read TGTGCCAGCAGCTCGGACCACTACAATGAGCAGTTCTTC.

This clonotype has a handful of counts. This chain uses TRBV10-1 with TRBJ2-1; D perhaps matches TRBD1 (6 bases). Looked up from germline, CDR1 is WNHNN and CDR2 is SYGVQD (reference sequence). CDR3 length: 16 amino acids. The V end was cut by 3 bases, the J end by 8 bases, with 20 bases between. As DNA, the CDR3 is TGCGCCAGCAGTGACCTCCGGGACCCCGAGGGGGATGAGCAGTTCTTC. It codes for CASSDLRDPEGDEQFF.

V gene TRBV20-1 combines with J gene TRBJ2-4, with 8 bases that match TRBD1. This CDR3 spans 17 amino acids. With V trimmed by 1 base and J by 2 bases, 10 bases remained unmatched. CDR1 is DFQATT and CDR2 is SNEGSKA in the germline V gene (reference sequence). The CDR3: CSARVLTGGLPKNIQYF. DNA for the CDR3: TGCAGTGCTAGAGTTCTAACAGGGGGTCTCCCCAAAAACATTCAGTACTTC.

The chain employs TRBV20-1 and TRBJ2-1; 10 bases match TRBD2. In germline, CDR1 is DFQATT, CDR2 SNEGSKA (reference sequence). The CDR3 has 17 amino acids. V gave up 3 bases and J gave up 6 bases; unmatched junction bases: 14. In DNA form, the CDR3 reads TGCAGTGCTAGTTGGGTAGCGGGAGGCGGAGCGGGCAATGAGCAGTTCTTC. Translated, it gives CSASWVAGGGAGNEQFF.

The DNA for the CDR3 is TGTGCCAGCAGCCCCGGACTAGCGGGAGGGCGTTCTAATGAGCAGTTCTTC. Translated: CASSPGLAGGRSNEQFF. The chain is built from TRBV13 and TRBJ2-1, with 15 positions matching TRBD2. V was pared by 5 bases and J by 7 bases, with 9 bases of the junction left unmatched. This CDR3 contains 17 residues. Germline-derived CDR1 and CDR2 are PRHDT and FYEKMQ (reference sequence).

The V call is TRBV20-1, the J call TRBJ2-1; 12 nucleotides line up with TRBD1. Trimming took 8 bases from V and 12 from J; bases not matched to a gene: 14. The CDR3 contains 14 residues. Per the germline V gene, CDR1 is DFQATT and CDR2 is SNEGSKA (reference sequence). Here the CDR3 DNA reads TGCAGTTTCAATCGGGGACAGGGGGCTTCGGTGCAGTTCTTC. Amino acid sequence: CSFNRGQGASVQFF.